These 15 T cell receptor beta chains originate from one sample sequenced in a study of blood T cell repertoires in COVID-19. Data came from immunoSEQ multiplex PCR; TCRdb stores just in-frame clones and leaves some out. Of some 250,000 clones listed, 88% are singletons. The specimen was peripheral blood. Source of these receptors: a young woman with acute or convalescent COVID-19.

CDR3 loop: CASSSGTANIYTF. The CDR3 nucleotides are TGTGCCAGCAGCTCCGGGACAGCCAACATCTACACCTTC. This chain uses TRBV5-4 with TRBJ1-2; TRBD1 matches 7 bases. Germline CDR1 is SGHNT and CDR2 is YYREEE (reference sequence). This CDR3 comprises 13 residues. Unmatched junction bases numbered 9, after V lost 3 bases and J lost 10 bases.

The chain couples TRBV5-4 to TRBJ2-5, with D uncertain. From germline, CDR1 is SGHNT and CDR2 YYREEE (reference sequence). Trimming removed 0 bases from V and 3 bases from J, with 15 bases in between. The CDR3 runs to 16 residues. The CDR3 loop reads CASSLELHEVEETQYF. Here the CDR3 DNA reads TGTGCCAGCAGCTTGGAGCTGCATGAGGTTGAAGAGACCCAGTACTTC.

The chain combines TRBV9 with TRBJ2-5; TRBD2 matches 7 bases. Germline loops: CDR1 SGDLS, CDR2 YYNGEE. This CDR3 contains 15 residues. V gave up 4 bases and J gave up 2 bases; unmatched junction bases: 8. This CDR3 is CASSPRDYSQETQYF. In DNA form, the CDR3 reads TGTGCCAGCAGCCCCCGGGACTACTCTCAAGAGACCCAGTACTTC.

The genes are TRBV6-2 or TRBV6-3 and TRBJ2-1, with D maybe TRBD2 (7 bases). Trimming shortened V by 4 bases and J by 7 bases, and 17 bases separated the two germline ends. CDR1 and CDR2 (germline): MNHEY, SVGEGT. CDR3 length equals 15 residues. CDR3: CASSWGGLGVNEQFF. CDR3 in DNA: TGTGCCAGCAGTTGGGGGGGGCTTGGAGTAAATGAGCAGTTCTTC.

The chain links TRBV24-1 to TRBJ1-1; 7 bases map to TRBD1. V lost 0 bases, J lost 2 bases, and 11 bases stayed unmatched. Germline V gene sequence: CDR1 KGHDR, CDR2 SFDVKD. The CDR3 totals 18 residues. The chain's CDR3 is CATSDLLEYRDRNTEAFF. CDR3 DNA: TGTGCCACCAGTGATTTGCTTGAGTACCGGGACAGAAACACTGAAGCTTTCTTT.

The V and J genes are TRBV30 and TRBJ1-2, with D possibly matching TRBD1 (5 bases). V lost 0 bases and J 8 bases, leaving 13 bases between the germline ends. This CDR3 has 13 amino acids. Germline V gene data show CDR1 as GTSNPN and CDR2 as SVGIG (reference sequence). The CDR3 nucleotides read TGTGCCTGGAGTGTACTGGAAGGGGCGGGCTACACCTTC. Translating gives CAWSVLEGAGYTF.

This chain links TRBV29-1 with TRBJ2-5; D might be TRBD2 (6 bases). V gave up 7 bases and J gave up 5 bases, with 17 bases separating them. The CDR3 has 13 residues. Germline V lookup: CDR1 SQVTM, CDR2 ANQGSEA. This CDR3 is CSGKGLAGETQYF. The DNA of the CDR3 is TGCAGCGGCAAAGGTCTTGCGGGGGAGACCCAGTACTTC.

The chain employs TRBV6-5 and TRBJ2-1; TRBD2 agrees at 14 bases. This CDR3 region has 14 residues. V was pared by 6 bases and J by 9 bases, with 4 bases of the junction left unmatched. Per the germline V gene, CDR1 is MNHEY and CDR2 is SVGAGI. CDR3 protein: CASSRLAGGIEQFF. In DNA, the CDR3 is TGTGCCAGCAGCAGACTAGCGGGAGGGATTGAGCAGTTCTTC.

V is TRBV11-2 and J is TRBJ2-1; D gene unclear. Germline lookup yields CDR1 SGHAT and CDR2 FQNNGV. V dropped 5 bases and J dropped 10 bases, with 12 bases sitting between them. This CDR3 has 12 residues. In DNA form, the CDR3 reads TGTGCCAGCAGCATGACCGCCAGGGAGCAGTTCTTC. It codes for CASSMTAREQFF.

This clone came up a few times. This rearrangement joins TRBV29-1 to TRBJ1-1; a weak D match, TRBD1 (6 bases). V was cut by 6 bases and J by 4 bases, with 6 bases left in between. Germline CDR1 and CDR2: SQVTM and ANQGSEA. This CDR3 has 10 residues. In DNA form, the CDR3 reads TGCAGCGTAGGGGGCACTGAAGCTTTCTTT. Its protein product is CSVGGTEAFF.

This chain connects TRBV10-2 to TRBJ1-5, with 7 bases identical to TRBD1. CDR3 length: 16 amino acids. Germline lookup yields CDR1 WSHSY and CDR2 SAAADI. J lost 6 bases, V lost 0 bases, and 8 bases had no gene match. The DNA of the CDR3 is TGCGCCAGCAGTGAGTCGCGGGCAGGGGGATCTCAGCCCCAGCATTTT. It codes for CASSESRAGGSQPQHF.

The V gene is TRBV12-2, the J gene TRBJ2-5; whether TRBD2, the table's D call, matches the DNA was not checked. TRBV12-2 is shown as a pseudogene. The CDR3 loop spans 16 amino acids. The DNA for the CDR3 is TGTGCAAGTCGCTTAGCACCTAGCGGAGCCTGGGAGACCCAGTACTTC. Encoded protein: CASRLAPSGAWETQYF.

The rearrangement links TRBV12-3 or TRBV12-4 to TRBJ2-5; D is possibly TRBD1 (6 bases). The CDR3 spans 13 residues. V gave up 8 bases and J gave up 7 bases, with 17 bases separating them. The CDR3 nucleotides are TGTGCCAGCCTCCTACAGGGCACGCGGACCCAGTACTTC. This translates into CASLLQGTRTQYF.

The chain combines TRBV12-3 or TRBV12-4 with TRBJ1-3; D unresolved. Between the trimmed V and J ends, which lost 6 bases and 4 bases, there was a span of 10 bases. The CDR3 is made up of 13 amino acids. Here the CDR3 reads CASSKESGNTIYF. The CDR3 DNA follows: TGTGCCAGCAGCAAGGAGAGCGGAAACACCATATATTTT.

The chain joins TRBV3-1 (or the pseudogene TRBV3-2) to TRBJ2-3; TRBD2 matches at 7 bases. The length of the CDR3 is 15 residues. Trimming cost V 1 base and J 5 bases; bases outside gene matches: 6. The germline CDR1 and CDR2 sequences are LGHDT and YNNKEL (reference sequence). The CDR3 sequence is CASSQVGGSGDTQYF. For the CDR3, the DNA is TGTGCCAGCAGCCAAGTCGGCGGGAGTGGAGATACGCAGTATTTT.